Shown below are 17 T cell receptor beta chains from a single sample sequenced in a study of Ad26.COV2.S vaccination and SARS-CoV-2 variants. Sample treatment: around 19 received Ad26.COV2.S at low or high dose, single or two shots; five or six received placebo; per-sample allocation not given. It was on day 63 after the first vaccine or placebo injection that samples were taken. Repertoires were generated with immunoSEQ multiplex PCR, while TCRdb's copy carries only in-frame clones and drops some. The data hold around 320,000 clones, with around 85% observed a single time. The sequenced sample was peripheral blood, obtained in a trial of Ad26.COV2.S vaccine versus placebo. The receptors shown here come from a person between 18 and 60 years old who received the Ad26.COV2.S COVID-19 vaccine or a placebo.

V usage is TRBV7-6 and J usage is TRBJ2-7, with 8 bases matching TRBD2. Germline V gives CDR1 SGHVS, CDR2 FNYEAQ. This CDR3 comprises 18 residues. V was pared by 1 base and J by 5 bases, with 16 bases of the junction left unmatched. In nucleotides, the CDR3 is TGTGCCAGCAGCTTAGTCCCCTCCTTCGGGGGGGGGCCCCACGAGCAGTACTTC. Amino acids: CASSLVPSFGGGPHEQYF. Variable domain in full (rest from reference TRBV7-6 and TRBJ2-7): GAGVSQSPRYKVTKRGQDVALRCDPISGHVSLYWYRQALGQGPEFLTYFNYEAQQDKSGLPNDRFSAERPEGSISTLTIQRTEQRDSAMYRCASSLVPSFGGGPHEQYFGPGTRLTVT.

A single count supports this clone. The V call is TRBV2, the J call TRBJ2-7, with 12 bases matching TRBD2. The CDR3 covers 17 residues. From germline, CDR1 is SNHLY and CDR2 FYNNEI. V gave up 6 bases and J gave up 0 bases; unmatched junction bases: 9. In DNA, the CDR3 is TGTGCCAGCAGACCGACTAGCGGGGGTCCAAGCTCCTACGAGCAGTACTTC. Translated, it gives CASRPTSGGPSSYEQYF.

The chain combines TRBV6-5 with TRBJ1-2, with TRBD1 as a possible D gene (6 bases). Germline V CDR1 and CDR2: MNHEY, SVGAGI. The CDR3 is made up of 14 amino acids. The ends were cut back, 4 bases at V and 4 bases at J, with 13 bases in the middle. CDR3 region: CASSSSQGTYGYTF. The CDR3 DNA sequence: TGTGCCAGCAGTTCCTCACAGGGCACCTATGGCTACACCTTC.

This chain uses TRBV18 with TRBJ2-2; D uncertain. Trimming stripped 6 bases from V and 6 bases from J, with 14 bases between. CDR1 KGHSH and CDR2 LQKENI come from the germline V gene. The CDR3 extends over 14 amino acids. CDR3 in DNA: TGTGCCAGCTCGTCTAGTCCATCCCCCGGGGAGCTGTTTTTT. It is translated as CASSSSPSPGELFF. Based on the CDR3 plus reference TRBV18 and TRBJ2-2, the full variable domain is NAGVMQNPRHLVRRRGQEARLRCSPMKGHSHVYWYRQLPEEGLKFMVYLQKENIIDESGMPKERFSAEFPKEGPSILRIQQVVRGDSAAYFCASSSSPSPGELFFGEGSRLTVL.

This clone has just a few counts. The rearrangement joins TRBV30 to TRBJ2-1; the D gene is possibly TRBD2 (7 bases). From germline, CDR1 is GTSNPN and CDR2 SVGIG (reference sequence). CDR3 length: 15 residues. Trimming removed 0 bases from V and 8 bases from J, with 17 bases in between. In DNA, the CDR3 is TGTGCCTGGAGTGTCGGCGGCGGGGAGGGGGATGAGCAGTTCTTC. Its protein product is CAWSVGGGEGDEQFF.

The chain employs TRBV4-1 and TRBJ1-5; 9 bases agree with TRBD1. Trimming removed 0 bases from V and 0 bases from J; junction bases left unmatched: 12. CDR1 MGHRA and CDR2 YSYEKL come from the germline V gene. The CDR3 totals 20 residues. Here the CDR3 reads CASSQERIGQGRGSNQPQHF. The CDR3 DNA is TGCGCCAGCAGCCAAGAAAGAATTGGACAGGGGCGAGGTAGCAATCAGCCCCAGCATTTT.

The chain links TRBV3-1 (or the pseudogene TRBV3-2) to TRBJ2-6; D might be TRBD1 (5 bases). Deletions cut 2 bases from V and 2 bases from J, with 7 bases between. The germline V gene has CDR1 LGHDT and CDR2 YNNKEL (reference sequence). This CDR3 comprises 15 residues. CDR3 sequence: CASSQIRAGANVLTF. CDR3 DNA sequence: TGTGCCAGCAGCCAAATCAGGGCTGGGGCCAACGTCCTGACTTTC.

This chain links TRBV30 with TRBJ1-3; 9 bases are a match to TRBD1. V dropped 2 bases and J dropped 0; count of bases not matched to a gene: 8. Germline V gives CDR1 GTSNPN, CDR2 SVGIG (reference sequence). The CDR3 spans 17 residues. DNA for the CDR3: TGTGCCTGGAGTCCGGTGACAGGGGGTTACTCTGGAAACACCATATATTTT. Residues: CAWSPVTGGYSGNTIYF.

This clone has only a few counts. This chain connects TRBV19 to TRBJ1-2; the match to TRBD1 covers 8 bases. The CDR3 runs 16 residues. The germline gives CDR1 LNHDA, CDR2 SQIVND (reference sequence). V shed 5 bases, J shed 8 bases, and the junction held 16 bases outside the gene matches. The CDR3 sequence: CASSLTETGGIWGYTF. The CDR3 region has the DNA TGTGCCAGTAGTCTCACCGAAACAGGGGGTATTTGGGGCTACACCTTC. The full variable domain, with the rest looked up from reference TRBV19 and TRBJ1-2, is DGGITQSPKYLFRKEGQNVTLSCEQNLNHDAMYWYRQDPGQGLRLIYYSQIVNDFQKGDIAEGYSVSREKKESFPLTVTSAQKNPTAFYLCASSLTETGGIWGYTFGSGTRLTVV.

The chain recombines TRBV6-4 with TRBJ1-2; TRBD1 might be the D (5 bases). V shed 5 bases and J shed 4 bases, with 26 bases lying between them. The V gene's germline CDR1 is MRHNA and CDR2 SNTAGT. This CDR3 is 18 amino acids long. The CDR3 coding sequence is TGTGCCAGCAGTTGCCCCGGGACCCAACGATCCTTTTTCTATGGCTACACCTTC. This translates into CASSCPGTQRSFFYGYTF.

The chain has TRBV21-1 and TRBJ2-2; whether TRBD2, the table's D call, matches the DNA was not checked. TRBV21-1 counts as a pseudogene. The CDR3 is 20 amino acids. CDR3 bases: TGTGCCAGCAGCAACGAAAGAAGACTAGCGGGGGCTCACGGGAGCGGGGAGCTGTTTTTT. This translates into CASSNERRLAGAHGSGELFF.

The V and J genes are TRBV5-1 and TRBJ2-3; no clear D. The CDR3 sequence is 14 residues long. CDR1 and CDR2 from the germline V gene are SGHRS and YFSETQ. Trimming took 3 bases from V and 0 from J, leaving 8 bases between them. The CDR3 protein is CASSSKDSTDTQYF. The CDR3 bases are TGCGCCAGCAGCTCTAAGGACAGCACAGATACGCAGTATTTT.

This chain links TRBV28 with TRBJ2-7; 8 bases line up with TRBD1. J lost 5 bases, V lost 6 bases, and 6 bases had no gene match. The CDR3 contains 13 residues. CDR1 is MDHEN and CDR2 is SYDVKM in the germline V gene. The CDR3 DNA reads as TGTGCCAGCAGCCTCAGGGGGCTCAACGAGCAGTACTTC. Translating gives CASSLRGLNEQYF.

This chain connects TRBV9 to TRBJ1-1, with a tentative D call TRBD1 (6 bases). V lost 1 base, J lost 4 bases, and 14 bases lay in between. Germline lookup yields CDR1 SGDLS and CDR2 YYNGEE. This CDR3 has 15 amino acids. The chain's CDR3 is CASSVMGGAGTEAFF. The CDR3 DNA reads TGTGCCAGCAGCGTAATGGGGGGCGCGGGCACTGAAGCTTTCTTT.

The CDR3 region has the DNA TGTGCCAGCAGCTCCGGGGGGGGTTATTATGGCTACACCTTC. Translated: CASSSGGGYYGYTF. The J gene is TRBJ1-2, the V gene TRBV9, with a tentative D call TRBD1 (5 bases). V was cut by 4 bases and J by 5 bases, with 15 bases left in between. The CDR3 is 14 amino acids. Germline loops: CDR1 SGDLS, CDR2 YYNGEE.

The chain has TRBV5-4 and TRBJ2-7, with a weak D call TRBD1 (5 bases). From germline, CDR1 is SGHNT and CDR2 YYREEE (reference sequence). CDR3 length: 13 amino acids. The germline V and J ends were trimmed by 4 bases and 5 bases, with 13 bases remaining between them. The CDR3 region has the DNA TGTGCCAGCAGCGATCGCAGGGAAAACGAGCAGTACTTC. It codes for CASSDRRENEQYF.

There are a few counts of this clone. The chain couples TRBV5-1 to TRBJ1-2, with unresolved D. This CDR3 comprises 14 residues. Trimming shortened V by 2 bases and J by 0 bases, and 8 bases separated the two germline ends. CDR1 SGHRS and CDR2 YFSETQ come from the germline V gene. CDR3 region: CASSLQPPNYGYTF. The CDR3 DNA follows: TGCGCCAGCAGCTTACAGCCTCCTAACTATGGCTACACCTTC.